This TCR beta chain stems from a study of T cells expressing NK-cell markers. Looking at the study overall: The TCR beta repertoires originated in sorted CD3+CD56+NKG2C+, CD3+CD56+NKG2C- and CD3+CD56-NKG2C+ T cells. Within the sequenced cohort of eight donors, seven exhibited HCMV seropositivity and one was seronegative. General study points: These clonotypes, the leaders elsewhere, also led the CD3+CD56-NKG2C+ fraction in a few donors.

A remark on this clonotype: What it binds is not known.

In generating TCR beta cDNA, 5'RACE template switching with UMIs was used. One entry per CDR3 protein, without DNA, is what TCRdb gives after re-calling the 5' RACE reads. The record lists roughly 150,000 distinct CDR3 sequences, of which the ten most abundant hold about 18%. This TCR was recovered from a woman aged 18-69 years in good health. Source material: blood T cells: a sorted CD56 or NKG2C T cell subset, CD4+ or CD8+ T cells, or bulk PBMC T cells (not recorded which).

The CDR3 loop is CASRISGRSPNEQFF. This chain joins TRBV19 and TRBJ2-1; TCRdb's assignment of TRBD2 cannot be checked, as there is no DNA. The CDR3 has 15 amino acids. CDR1 LNHDA and CDR2 SQIVND come from the germline V gene (reference sequence).